This TCR beta chain was found in a study of cytotoxic CD8 clonotypes in ibrutinib-treated CLL (dated by TCRdb to the early 2020s). With respect to the entire study: In this cohort, 15 or so patients were treatment-naive and ten to eleven were relapsed/refractory, while 17 to 18 had unmutated IGHV. Responses were partial in around 24 patients and complete in 2; after median about 5.5 years follow-up, some 15 stayed in remission and 12 progressed. Response samples were obtained after a median of around eleven months of treatment, with a range of roughly 6 to 40 months. On average, each sample had approximately 260,000 productive templates and more than 75,000 productive rearrangements. Longitudinal samples were available for about 30% of the 86 trial participants. Cryopreserved peripheral blood mononuclear cells were collected before treatment, at response, and at either disease progression or sustained remission. Patients were still on ibrutinib when every remission and progressive disease sample was collected.

Reading the label with the study, this specimen's time point is: about 11 months on ibrutinib. For TCR beta library preparation, about 2 micrograms of genomic DNA was extracted from cryopreserved PBMCs. Longitudinal blood samples from CLL patients receiving ibrutinib monotherapy were subjected to high-throughput TCR beta sequencing. The patients were enrolled in a single-center, open-label phase 2 trial of ibrutinib monotherapy. Of note for this clone: Its cognate antigen has yet to be identified. No much larger clonotype is one base removed from it; base qualities were not supplied.

Measured from the cysteine to the phenylalanine, the CDR3 is 13 residues long. The entry retains the CDR3 DNA only, 39 bases that are in frame from base 1. V loses 0 bases, J loses 5 bases, and the germline ends lie 6 bases apart. CDR1 and CDR2, looked up from the germline V gene (reference sequence), are LNHNV and YYDKDF. The paper's findings and limits, for the study overall: At baseline, clonality was higher than in age-matched healthy donors and showed a strong correlation with circulating CD8+ T-cell counts. Clonality rose at ibrutinib response, remained stable during sustained remission, and dropped back toward baseline at progression. Sampling times were not matched between patients in sustained remission and patients whose disease was progressing, and lymph node repertoires were not examined. Public clonotypes were rare and either shrank or stayed stable during treatment, and the rise in clonality at ibrutinib response reflected expansion of private clonotypes.

The goal of deep resolution MiSeq sequencing was a depth between 1 in 1 million and 1 in 200,000 T cells, and coverage averaged 10x per clonotype. TCR beta libraries were generated with the immunoSEQ hsTCRB Kit. The source study handled its data this way. Data were analyzed with ImmunoSEQ Data Assistant and ImmunoSEQ Analyzer, with V, D and J genes assigned per IMGT definitions. Clonality, with values ranging from 0 to 1, was calculated as one minus the normalized Shannon entropy of productive rearrangement frequencies. Only overrepresented clonotypes making up at least 0.05% of the repertoire of each patient were included in the public clonotype analysis. About a dozen age-matched healthy donor repertoires from immuneACCESS served as clonality controls. TCRdb retrieved this table from immuneACCESS and kept in-frame rearrangements only. Not all clones are present; in checked studies, unresolved V genes account for under half, and no reason is known for the remainder. V and J calls plus clone size are reproduced from that table; the DNA served to infer D and trimming. Across this sample there are roughly 200,000 clones, with around 70% seen only once. The ten largest clones add up to approximately 6.3% of the sample.

Sequenced here: PBMCs, sampled after 12 months of ibrutinib treatment. This chain joins TRBV15 to TRBJ2-3; too little of a D gene remains to name it. The TCR originated in a human donor with chronic lymphocytic leukemia. The base sequence is TGTGCCACCAGCAGAGATATCGAAGATACGCAGTATTTT. This translates into CATSRDIEDTQYF.